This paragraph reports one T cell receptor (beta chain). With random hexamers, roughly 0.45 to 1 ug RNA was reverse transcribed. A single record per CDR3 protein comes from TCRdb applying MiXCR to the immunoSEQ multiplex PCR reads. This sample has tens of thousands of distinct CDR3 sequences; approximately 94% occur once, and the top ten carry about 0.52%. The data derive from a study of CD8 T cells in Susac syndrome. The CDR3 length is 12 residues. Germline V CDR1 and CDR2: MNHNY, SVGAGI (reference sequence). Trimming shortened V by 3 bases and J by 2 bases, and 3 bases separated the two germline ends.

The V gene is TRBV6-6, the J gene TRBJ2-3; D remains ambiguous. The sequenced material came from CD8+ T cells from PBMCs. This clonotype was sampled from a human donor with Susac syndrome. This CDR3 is CASSYPTDTQYF. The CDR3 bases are TGTGCCAGCAGTTATCCCACAGATACGCAGTATTTT.